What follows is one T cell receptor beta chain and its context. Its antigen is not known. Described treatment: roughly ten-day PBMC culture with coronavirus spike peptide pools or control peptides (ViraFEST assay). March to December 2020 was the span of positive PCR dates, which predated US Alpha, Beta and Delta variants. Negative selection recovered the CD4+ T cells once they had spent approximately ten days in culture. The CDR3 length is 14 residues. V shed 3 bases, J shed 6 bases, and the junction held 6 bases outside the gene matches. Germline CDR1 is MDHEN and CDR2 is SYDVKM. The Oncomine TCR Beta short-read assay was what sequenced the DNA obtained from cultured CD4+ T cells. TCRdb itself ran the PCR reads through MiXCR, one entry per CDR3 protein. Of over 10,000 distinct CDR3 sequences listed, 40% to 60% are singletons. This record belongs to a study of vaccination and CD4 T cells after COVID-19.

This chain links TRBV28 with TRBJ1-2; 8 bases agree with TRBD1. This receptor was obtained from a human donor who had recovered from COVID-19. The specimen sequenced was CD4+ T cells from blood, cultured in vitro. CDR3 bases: TGTGCCAGCAGTTTTTGGGACAGGCGTGATGGCTACACCTTC. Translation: CASSFWDRRDGYTF.